These 22 T cell receptor beta chains were all obtained from the same sample, sequenced in a study of T cell responses to AZD1222 COVID-19 vaccine. Sequencing was performed with immunoSEQ multiplex PCR; in TCRdb, only in-frame clones are kept and a portion is missing. The table lists some 50,000 clones, approximately 90% of them singletons, with 0.95% to 1.2% in the top ten. This specimen consisted of peripheral blood, obtained 28 days after the second AZD1222 dose. Receptor source: an adult who received the AZD1222 COVID-19 vaccine.

The rearrangement links TRBV30 to TRBJ2-7; D is unresolved. The V gene's germline CDR1 is GTSNPN and CDR2 SVGIG (reference sequence). The CDR3 totals 12 residues. In DNA form, the CDR3 reads TGTGCGTGGGCCTGGAACCCCTACGAGCAGTACTTC. Its translation is CAWAWNPYEQYF.

This chain joins TRBV10-1 and TRBJ1-2; TRBD1 matches 7 bases. The V and J ends lost 6 bases and 4 bases, in that order; junction bases with no gene match: 5. The V gene's germline CDR1 is WNHNN and CDR2 SYGVQD (reference sequence). The CDR3 is 13 residues long. The CDR3 coding sequence is TGCGCCAGCAGCTCAGACAGGGCCTATGGCTACACCTTC. Its protein product is CASSSDRAYGYTF.

V and J are TRBV3-1 (or the pseudogene TRBV3-2) and TRBJ1-2; 10 nucleotides agree with TRBD1. Germline V gene lookup returns CDR1 LGHDT and CDR2 YNNKEL (reference sequence). The CDR3 loop spans 14 amino acids. After removal of 4 bases from V and 6 bases from J, the junction contained 5 bases not matched to a gene. This chain's CDR3 is CASSRTGGRDGYTF. CDR3 coding DNA: TGTGCCAGCAGCCGGACAGGGGGTAGGGATGGCTACACCTTC.

CDR3 sequence: CASSPLGTGADTQYF. The CDR3 nucleotides are TGTGCCAGCTCACCATTGGGGACAGGGGCAGATACGCAGTATTTT. This rearrangement joins TRBV18 to TRBJ2-3; 10 bases are shared with TRBD1. Germline CDR1 is KGHSH and CDR2 is LQKENI. The CDR3 is made up of 15 amino acids. Trimming removed 2 bases from V and 4 bases from J; junction bases left unmatched: 3.

The V call is TRBV28, the J call TRBJ1-6, with D hard to call. Germline V gives CDR1 MDHEN, CDR2 SYDVKM. The V end was cut by 6 bases, the J end by 7 bases, with 19 bases between. This CDR3 comprises 16 residues. The CDR3 DNA follows: TGTGCCAGCAGCAGAGGACCCTGGGGAGGGAATTCACCCCTCCACTTT. Translating gives CASSRGPWGGNSPLHF.

This sequence joins TRBV5-4 and TRBJ1-1; unclear D gene. V lost 0 bases to trimming and J lost 6 bases, with 15 bases between them. CDR3 size: 15 residues. Germline assignment: CDR1 SGHNT and CDR2 YYREEE (reference sequence). The DNA of the CDR3 is TGTGCCAGCAGCTTGGACCTTAGAAGGGAGGCTGAAGCTTTCTTT. It translates to CASSLDLRREAEAFF.

The table lists this clone with a count of one. The chain couples TRBV9 to TRBJ2-2, with D possibly being TRBD1 (6 bases). The germline V and J ends were trimmed by 4 bases and 3 bases, with 13 bases remaining between them. The germline V gene has CDR1 SGDLS and CDR2 YYNGEE. This CDR3 is built from 15 residues. The CDR3 spells CASSIRDTYTGELFF. The CDR3 DNA is TGTGCCAGCAGCATCCGGGACACTTACACCGGGGAGCTGTTTTTT.

This sequence joins TRBV7-2 and TRBJ2-7, with 10 bases matching TRBD1. There are 14 residues in the CDR3. Germline V lookup: CDR1 SGHTA, CDR2 FQGNSA. With 5 bases clipped from V and 6 bases from J, the junction kept 7 bases outside the gene matches. DNA of the CDR3: TGTGCCAGCAGCCCGACCGGGACAGGGGCCGAGCAGTACTTC. Translation: CASSPTGTGAEQYF.

The J gene is TRBJ2-2, the V gene TRBV21-1. TRBV21-1 is designated a pseudogene. The CDR3 contains 14 residues. The CDR3 protein is CARRTSGCDGELFF. The CDR3 bases are TGTGCCAGGCGCACCTCGGGCTGCGACGGGGAGCTGTTTTTT.

The CDR3, as DNA: TGCAGAGACAGAGAATCCTACGAGCAGTACTTC. Protein sequence: CRDRESYEQYF. The genes are TRBV20-1 and TRBJ2-7, with D possibly matching TRBD1 (5 bases). CDR3 length equals 11 residues. The germline CDR1 and CDR2 sequences are DFQATT and SNEGSKA (reference sequence).

This clone has only a few counts. V usage is TRBV6-5 and J usage is TRBJ1-5; perhaps TRBD1 as D (5 bases). Germline V gives CDR1 MNHEY, CDR2 SVGAGI. The CDR3 has 12 residues. Trimming removed 7 bases from V and 6 bases from J, with 10 bases in between. The CDR3 sequence is CASTPGFQPQHF. The CDR3, as DNA: TGTGCCAGCACGCCAGGGTTTCAGCCCCAGCATTTT.

The chain links TRBV4-1 to TRBJ1-3; D remains ambiguous. CDR3 length: 15 amino acids. V shed 0 bases and J shed 4 bases, with 10 bases lying between them. CDR1 is MGHRA, CDR2 YSYEKL, per germline. CDR3 DNA: TGCGCCAGCAGCCAAGATATGGGTTCCGGAAACACCATATATTTT. Translating gives CASSQDMGSGNTIYF.

The chain uses TRBV18 and TRBJ2-5; 7 bases agree with TRBD1. The V segment lost 3 bases and the J segment 2 bases; nucleotides outside the gene matches: 6. This CDR3 has 15 amino acids. CDR1 KGHSH and CDR2 LQKENI come from the germline V gene. CDR3 DNA sequence: TGTGCCAGCTCACCCAACAGGGGTCATCAAGAGACCCAGTACTTC. Amino acids: CASSPNRGHQETQYF.

The rearrangement uses TRBV7-6 and TRBJ2-2, with D unclear. This CDR3 is built from 14 residues. V gave up 6 bases and J gave up 4 bases, with 12 bases separating them. Germline V gene data show CDR1 as SGHVS and CDR2 as FNYEAQ. CDR3 nucleotides: TGTGCCAGCAGAGTAGCCAGTAGCACCGGGGAGCTGTTTTTT. The encoded protein is CASRVASSTGELFF.

The CDR3 nucleotides read TGCGCCAGCAGCCATACTGCCTTAGGGCTTCGCACAGATACGCAGTATTTT. Its translation is CASSHTALGLRTDTQYF. The J gene is TRBJ2-3, the V gene TRBV4-1; the D is unclear. The CDR3 covers 17 residues. The germline gives CDR1 MGHRA, CDR2 YSYEKL. Trimming pared 3 bases from V and 1 base from J, leaving 17 bases between.

This chain joins TRBV7-9 and TRBJ1-2; no reliable D call. Germline V CDR1 and CDR2: SEHNR, FQNEAQ (reference sequence). The CDR3 length is 12 residues. Trimming removed 2 bases at V and 4 bases at J, with 5 bases between. CDR3 bases: TGTGCCAGCAGCTTACGGGGCTATGGCTACACCTTC. As protein: CASSLRGYGYTF.

The chain combines TRBV5-6 with TRBJ1-5; TRBD1 agrees at 11 bases. Trimming cost V 2 bases and J 7 bases; bases outside gene matches: 8. Germline V lookup: CDR1 SGHDT, CDR2 YYEEEE. The CDR3 runs 16 residues. CDR3 residues: CASSFRDRGVGQPQHF. In DNA, the CDR3 is TGTGCCAGCAGCTTCCGGGACAGGGGGGTGGGCCAGCCCCAGCATTTT.

The genes are TRBV28 and TRBJ1-5; D call uncertain. V lost 6 bases and J lost 6, with 12 bases in between. The CDR3 sequence is 13 residues long. The germline V gene has CDR1 MDHEN and CDR2 SYDVKM. The CDR3 DNA follows: TGTGCCAGCAGCTCACTATCTGCTCAGCCCCAGCATTTT. This gives the protein CASSSLSAQPQHF.

This clone showed up just once. The J gene is TRBJ1-2, the V gene TRBV29-1; D possibly corresponds to TRBD1 (6 bases). Germline CDR1 is SQVTM and CDR2 is ANQGSEA. Trimming took off 4 bases at V and 0 bases at J, with 9 bases between the two ends. This CDR3 is built from 13 residues. The CDR3: CSVATGTNYGYTF. DNA for the CDR3: TGCAGCGTTGCTACAGGGACTAACTATGGCTACACCTTC. The entire variable domain, with the rest obtained from reference TRBV29-1 and TRBJ1-2, is as follows: SAVISQKPSRDICQRGTSLTIQCQVDSQVTMMFWYRQQPGQSLTLIATANQGSEATYESGFVIDKFPISRPNLTFSTLTVSNMSPEDSSIYLCSVATGTNYGYTFGSGTRLTVV.

This chain uses TRBV18 with TRBJ1-1; the D is unclear. Trimming left V 6 bases short and J 2 bases short, with 10 bases between. The germline V gene has CDR1 KGHSH and CDR2 LQKENI. CDR3 size: 13 residues. This chain's CDR3 is CASSPDGNTEAFF. DNA of the CDR3: TGTGCCAGCTCCCCGGACGGAAACACTGAAGCTTTCTTT.

The chain uses TRBV5-1 and TRBJ2-1; D unresolved. Trimming removed 2 bases from V and 8 bases from J, with 11 bases in between. Germline lookup yields CDR1 SGHRS and CDR2 YFSETQ. The CDR3 is 13 residues long. For the CDR3, the DNA is TGCGCCAGCAGCTTTCCAGACCGGGATGAGCAGTTCTTC. Protein product: CASSFPDRDEQFF.

The chain couples TRBV4-1 to TRBJ2-5; D possibly uses TRBD1 or TRBD2 (6 bases each). Trimming removed 9 bases from V and 4 bases from J, with 18 bases in between. The CDR3 runs to 14 residues. Germline V gene sequence: CDR1 MGHRA, CDR2 YSYEKL. CDR3 residues: CASLRRGAPETQYF. CDR3 nucleotides: TGCGCCAGTCTTCGGAGGGGGGCACCAGAGACCCAGTACTTC.